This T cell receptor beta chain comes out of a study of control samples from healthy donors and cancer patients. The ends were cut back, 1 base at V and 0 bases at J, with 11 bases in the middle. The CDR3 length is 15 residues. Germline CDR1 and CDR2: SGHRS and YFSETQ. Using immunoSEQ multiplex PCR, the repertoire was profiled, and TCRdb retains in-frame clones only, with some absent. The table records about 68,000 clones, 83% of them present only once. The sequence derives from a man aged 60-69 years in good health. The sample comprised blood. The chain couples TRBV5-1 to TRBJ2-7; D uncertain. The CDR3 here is CASSLNGQDSYEQYF. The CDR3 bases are TGCGCCAGCAGCTTGAATGGGCAGGACTCCTACGAGCAGTACTTC.